The T cell receptor beta chain described here comes from a study of blood T cell repertoires in COVID-19. For the study at large: Acute and convalescent COVID-19 specimens originated in the United States, Italy and Spain. PBMCs, B-cell-depleted T cells, or T cells provided the cDNA or gDNA that made up the material.

CDR1 and CDR2 from the germline V gene are SGHRS and YFSETQ. J gave up 3 bases and V 2 bases, and 5 bases lay outside the gene matches. This CDR3 contains 15 residues. Per the original methods: For nucleated cells, counts were estimated from reference gene primer amplification. Profiling relied on immunoSEQ multiplex PCR, and the TCRdb table lists in-frame clones only, not all of them. V and J calls and clone size follow that table, whereas D and trimming were derived from the DNA. The repertoire holds approximately 92,000 clones, approximately 86% seen once, with 3% to 4% in the top ten. The sample was peripheral blood. V usage is TRBV5-1 and J usage is TRBJ2-5, with 9 bases aligning to TRBD2. This clonotype originated in a man aged 45-65 years with acute or convalescent COVID-19. CDR3 residues: CASSFPSGAEETQYF. The CDR3 region has the DNA TGCGCCAGCAGCTTCCCTAGCGGGGCGGAAGAGACCCAGTACTTC.